This TCR beta chain is from a study of vaccination effects on CD4 cells after COVID-19. Turning to the study itself: After the second dose, samples were taken at median day 72. Study-wide points: Sampling in the study covered few convalescent patients and included no early post-infection timepoints. Marked clonal contraction of infection- and vaccine-induced clones was seen late after vaccination.

In regard to this clone: The antigen is not known.

Using viral peptide pools, the ViraFEST assay grew out antigen-specific CD4+ T cells prior to sequencing. Culturing for 10 days preceded CD4+ T cell isolation. The individual was infected with SARS-CoV-2 between March and December 2020, as confirmed by PCR. Two-dose vaccination with either BNT162b2 or mRNA-1273 was given to the participants. Repertoires were generated with immunoSEQ multiplex PCR, while TCRdb's copy carries only in-frame clones and drops some. Of more than 15,000 clones listed, around 76% are singletons. The CDR3 totals 13 residues. V was shortened by 2 bases and J by 6 bases, with 11 bases between the two germline ends. Germline V gene lookup returns CDR1 LGHDT and CDR2 YNNKEL (reference sequence).

The material was CD4+ T cells from PBMCs cultured with SARS-CoV-2 spike peptides, obtained after COVID-19 vaccination. V gene TRBV3-1 (or the pseudogene TRBV3-2) combines with J gene TRBJ2-7, with D perhaps given as TRBD1 or TRBD2 (6 bases each). The clonotype originates from a human donor who had a prior SARS-CoV-2 infection. CDR3: CASSQRGVVEQYF. The CDR3 DNA reads as TGTGCCAGCAGCCAAAGGGGGGTGGTCGAGCAGTACTTC.